Below are 31 T cell receptor beta chains sequenced from a single sample in a study of T cell clones after liver transplantation. Using immunoSEQ multiplex PCR, the repertoire was profiled, and TCRdb retains in-frame clones only, with some absent. The table includes roughly 62,000 clones, 70% detected once. The sequencing here drew on CD4+ T cells from blood, taken at the approximately 15-month timepoint. Source of these receptors: a human patient who received a liver transplant. Part of the T cell pool may stem from the graft donor.

This rearrangement joins TRBV7-2 to TRBJ1-2; TRBD1 agrees at 8 bases. This CDR3 is 16 amino acids long. J lost 8 bases, V lost 2 bases, and 13 bases had no gene match. Germline V gives CDR1 SGHTA, CDR2 FQGNSA. The CDR3 region is CASSLSPGGQIGGYTF. CDR3 in DNA: TGTGCCAGCAGCTTATCCCCAGGGGGCCAAATAGGGGGCTACACCTTC.

The J gene is TRBJ2-3, the V gene TRBV29-1; tentative D call: TRBD2 (6 bases). From germline, CDR1 is SQVTM and CDR2 ANQGSEA. V dropped 6 bases and J dropped 0 bases, with 19 bases sitting between them. This CDR3 has 16 residues. This CDR3 is CSVYPLRGKSTDTQYF. As DNA, the CDR3 is TGCAGCGTCTATCCTTTGCGGGGAAAAAGCACAGATACGCAGTATTTT.

This clone was seen ten or more times. The V call is TRBV5-1, the J call TRBJ2-7; tentative D call: TRBD1 (5 bases). The V end was cut by 4 bases, the J end by 2 bases, with 16 bases between. The CDR3 length is 15 residues. CDR1 is SGHRS and CDR2 is YFSETQ in the germline V gene. CDR3 residues: CASSPTLDRPYEQYF. CDR3 nucleotides: TGCGCCAGCAGCCCCACCCTCGACAGACCCTACGAGCAGTACTTC.

V is TRBV12-5 and J is TRBJ2-1, with TRBD1 as a possible D gene (6 bases). From germline, CDR1 is LGHNT and CDR2 FRNRAP. Trimming took off 6 bases at V and 9 bases at J, with 15 bases between the two ends. The CDR3 length is 13 residues. In DNA form, the CDR3 reads TGTGCTAGTGGAACTAAGGGGGTGAGTGAGCAGTTCTTC. Translation gives CASGTKGVSEQFF.

The sample holds one count of this clone. V gene TRBV28 combines with J gene TRBJ2-7; D is ambiguous. This CDR3 comprises 11 residues. The V gene lost 6 bases and the J gene lost 6 bases, with 9 bases spanning the gap. Germline CDR1 MDHEN, CDR2 SYDVKM. In DNA, the CDR3 is TGTGCCAGCAGGGCCCGGGCCGAGCAGTACTTC. It translates to CASRARAEQYF.

The chain recombines TRBV30 with TRBJ1-5, with 9 bases matching TRBD1. J gave up 7 bases and V 1 base, and 8 bases lay outside the gene matches. Germline values: CDR1 GTSNPN, CDR2 SVGIG (reference sequence). CDR3 length: 15 amino acids. The CDR3 sequence is CAWSGGTGGGQPQHF. The CDR3 bases are TGTGCCTGGAGTGGGGGCACAGGGGGCGGGCAGCCCCAGCATTTT.

This clone has more than one count but fewer than ten. The V and J genes are TRBV2 and TRBJ1-2; D unclear. The germline V gene has CDR1 SNHLY and CDR2 FYNNEI. The CDR3 totals 14 residues. V was clipped by 1 base and J by 1 base, with 7 bases between them. CDR3 nucleotide sequence: TGTGCCAGCAGTGAAGGTCAGCATAACTATGGCTACACCTTC. The encoded protein is CASSEGQHNYGYTF.

This clone was observed a few times. The chain carries TRBV6-6 and TRBJ1-5, with D possibly matching TRBD1 (5 bases). The CDR3 has 15 amino acids. Germline CDR1 is MNHNY and CDR2 is SVGAGI (reference sequence). The V end was cut by 0 bases, the J end by 4 bases, with 10 bases between. The CDR3 loop reads CASSYSGGVNQPQHF. The CDR3 DNA sequence: TGTGCCAGCAGTTACTCGGGAGGGGTTAATCAGCCCCAGCATTTT.

The V call is TRBV7-6, the J call TRBJ1-2, with D tentatively TRBD1 (5 bases). This CDR3 has 15 residues. Germline CDR1 SGHVS, CDR2 FNYEAQ. V dropped 5 bases and J dropped 2 bases, with 15 bases sitting between them. The CDR3 reads CASSQGSSSNYGYTF. The CDR3 nucleotides read TGTGCCAGCAGCCAGGGCAGTTCGTCCAACTATGGCTACACCTTC. The full variable domain, in which reference TRBV7-6 and TRBJ1-2 provide the parts outside the CDR3, is GAGVSQSPRYKVTKRGQDVALRCDPISGHVSLYWYRQALGQGPEFLTYFNYEAQQDKSGLPNDRFSAERPEGSISTLTIQRTEQRDSAMYRCASSQGSSSNYGYTFGSGTRLTVV.

V gene TRBV6-5 combines with J gene TRBJ2-1; weak D call: TRBD1 (6 bases). The germline V gene encodes CDR1 MNHEY and CDR2 SVGAGI. This CDR3 is built from 14 residues. Trimming took off 4 bases at V and 5 bases at J, with 12 bases between the two ends. CDR3: CASSLRDMNNEQFF. DNA for the CDR3: TGTGCCAGCAGTTTACGGGACATGAACAATGAGCAGTTCTTC.

V is TRBV6-1 and J is TRBJ1-1; tentatively, D is TRBD1 (5 bases). Germline V gene data show CDR1 as MNHNS and CDR2 as SASEGT. V lost 6 bases and J 0 bases, leaving 11 bases between the germline ends. There are 14 residues in the CDR3. The CDR3 loop is CASRKGDLNTEAFF. The CDR3 nucleotides are TGTGCCAGCAGGAAAGGGGATTTGAACACTGAAGCTTTCTTT.

This clone was observed a few times. The chain employs TRBV5-4 and TRBJ2-5; 15 positions agree with TRBD2. The CDR3 sequence is 18 residues long. V dropped 4 bases and J dropped 1; count of bases not matched to a gene: 8. CDR1 and CDR2 (germline): SGHNT, YYREEE (reference sequence). CDR3 nucleotides: TGTGCCAGCAGCCTAGGGACTAGCGGGAGGCTAGCCCAAGAGACCCAGTACTTC. It specifies CASSLGTSGRLAQETQYF.

This sequence joins TRBV7-8 and TRBJ2-2; possibly TRBD1 for D (5 bases). CDR3 length: 14 amino acids. CDR1 is SGHVS, CDR2 FQNEAQ, per germline. The germline V and J ends were trimmed by 5 bases and 1 base, with 8 bases remaining between them. CDR3 in DNA: TGTGCCAGCAGCCAGCAGGGGAACACCGGGGAGCTGTTTTTT. Its protein is CASSQQGNTGELFF.

There are many counts of this clone. This chain links TRBV2 with TRBJ1-3; 8 positions agree with TRBD1. CDR3 length: 14 residues. V lost 6 bases to trimming and J lost 3 bases; unmatched junction nucleotides: 4. The germline CDR1 and CDR2 sequences are SNHLY and FYNNEI. The CDR3 DNA sequence: TGTGCCAGCAGCCTTGGACAGGGTGGAAACACCATATATTTT. This sequence encodes CASSLGQGGNTIYF. The full variable domain, its missing parts supplied by reference TRBV2 and TRBJ1-3, is EPEVTQTPSHQVTQMGQEVILRCVPISNHLYFYWYRQILGQKVEFLVSFYNNEISEKSEIFDDQFSVERPDGSNFTLKIRSTKLEDSAMYFCASSLGQGGNTIYFGEGSWLTVV.

This clone appeared a single time. V is TRBV28 and J is TRBJ1-2; TRBD1 matches at 7 bases. The CDR3 runs to 15 residues. CDR1 is MDHEN, CDR2 SYDVKM, per germline. V lost 4 bases and J lost 8; bases outside the gene matches: 13. The CDR3, as DNA: TGTGCCAGCAGTTCAACATTAATGACAGGGAAGGGCTACACCTTC. It yields the protein CASSSTLMTGKGYTF.

The chain has TRBV21-1 and TRBJ2-1; TRBD1 is taken as the D call from the table, unchecked against the DNA. TRBV21-1 is a pseudogene. The CDR3 consists of 15 residues. The CDR3: CASRTGTLSYNEQFF. CDR3 nucleotide sequence: TGTGCCAGCAGGACAGGGACCCTCTCCTACAATGAGCAGTTCTTC.

The chain employs TRBV18 and TRBJ1-5, with unresolved D. The CDR3 spans 15 residues. V was cut by 0 bases and J by 4 bases, with 10 bases left in between. CDR1 is KGHSH, CDR2 LQKENI, per germline. CDR3 sequence (DNA): TGTGCCAGCTCACCACCAGGGATTGTGAATCAGCCCCAGCATTTT. Translating it yields CASSPPGIVNQPQHF.

The gene calls are TRBV9 and TRBJ1-4; the D is unclear. Trimming stripped 0 bases from V and 0 bases from J, with 9 bases between. CDR1 SGDLS and CDR2 YYNGEE come from the germline V gene. CDR3 length equals 16 residues. The CDR3 protein is CASSVGTGATNEKLFF. The CDR3 nucleotides are TGTGCCAGCAGCGTAGGGACGGGAGCAACTAATGAAAAACTGTTTTTT.

This clone rates as medium-sized. J is TRBJ1-1 and V is TRBV14, with 7 bases identical to TRBD1. CDR3 size: 15 residues. Per germline, CDR1 SGHDN and CDR2 FVKESK. V trimming: 5 bases; J trimming: 6 bases; junction bases outside the gene matches: 12. The CDR3 region is CASSSSAGGTSEAFF. CDR3 nucleotide sequence: TGTGCCAGCAGCTCATCCGCAGGGGGGACTTCTGAAGCTTTCTTT.

The chain combines TRBV19 with TRBJ2-3, with 7 bases lining up with TRBD1. This CDR3 spans 13 amino acids. Germline V CDR1 and CDR2: LNHDA, SQIVND (reference sequence). Germline trimming cut 2 bases from V and 4 bases from J; bases unmatched to any gene: 0. The CDR3 region has the DNA TGTGCCAGTAGTATAACAGGGGCAGATACGCAGTATTTT. Amino acids: CASSITGADTQYF.

The table lists this clone with a count of one. This chain joins TRBV21-1 and TRBJ2-2; the table's D gene call, TRBD1, was not cross checked with the DNA. TRBV21-1 is annotated as a pseudogene. The length of the CDR3 is 18 residues. Here the CDR3 DNA reads TGTGCCAGCAGCAAACTCTCCACAGGGCCCCTGAACACCGGGGAGCTGTTTTTT. This sequence encodes CASSKLSTGPLNTGELFF.

The rearrangement uses TRBV28 and TRBJ2-7; 7 nucleotides agree with TRBD2. The CDR3 runs to 16 residues. CDR1 MDHEN and CDR2 SYDVKM come from the germline V gene. V dropped 6 bases and J dropped 2; count of bases not matched to a gene: 13. DNA of the CDR3: TGTGCCAGCAGCCCAGACGCCGGCGGGGGAACCTACGAGCAGTACTTC. Protein: CASSPDAGGGTYEQYF.

This clone was recorded once. V usage is TRBV9 and J usage is TRBJ1-1; TRBD1 might be the D (5 bases). CDR1 SGDLS and CDR2 YYNGEE come from the germline V gene. This CDR3 has 15 residues. Between the trimmed V and J ends, which lost 1 base and 5 bases, there was a span of 15 bases. CDR3 in DNA: TGTGCCAGCAGCGTACAACCAACAGGATTTACTGAAGCTTTCTTT. It is translated as CASSVQPTGFTEAFF.

This clone was counted between two and nine times. The rearrangement links TRBV6-1 to TRBJ2-1, with D uncertain. The germline V gene has CDR1 MNHNS and CDR2 SASEGT. Trimming shortened V by 11 bases and J by 7 bases, and 12 bases separated the two germline ends. This CDR3 has 11 residues. The chain's CDR3 is CAARQRNEQFF. The CDR3 DNA sequence: TGTGCCGCCCGCCAACGAAATGAGCAGTTCTTC.

This chain connects TRBV2 to TRBJ1-4; D call uncertain. The germline V and J ends were trimmed by 4 bases and 6 bases, with 6 bases remaining between them. CDR3 length equals 12 residues. CDR1 is SNHLY and CDR2 is FYNNEI in the germline V gene. DNA for the CDR3: TGTGCCAGCAGTGTGGGGTATGAAAAACTGTTTTTT. Translating it yields CASSVGYEKLFF.

V gene TRBV6-5 combines with J gene TRBJ2-3; TRBD2 might be the D (6 bases). Germline CDR1 is MNHEY and CDR2 is SVGAGI. The CDR3 length is 15 residues. V was trimmed by 6 bases and J by 1 base, leaving 14 bases between them. DNA of the CDR3: TGTGCCAGCAGGACCTTAGCGGAAGGCACAGATACGCAGTATTTT. Its protein is CASRTLAEGTDTQYF.

This chain uses TRBV28 with TRBJ1-1; D gene ambiguous. Germline values: CDR1 MDHEN, CDR2 SYDVKM. V was trimmed by 6 bases and J by 1 base, leaving 12 bases between them. This CDR3 spans 14 amino acids. CDR3 in DNA: TGTGCCAGCAGCTCCCTCTTGCGGAACACTGAAGCTTTCTTT. Protein sequence: CASSSLLRNTEAFF.

The chain carries TRBV6-5 and TRBJ1-1, with TRBD1 identical over 9 bases. CDR1 is MNHEY, CDR2 SVGAGI, per germline. CDR3 size: 13 residues. Trimming removed 5 bases from V and 3 bases from J; junction bases left unmatched: 1. The CDR3 region has the DNA TGTGCCAGCAGTCGGACAGGGGACACTGAAGCTTTCTTT. Residues: CASSRTGDTEAFF.

V and J are TRBV29-1 and TRBJ2-3; 7 nucleotides align to TRBD2. Germline V CDR1 and CDR2: SQVTM, ANQGSEA. This CDR3 has 16 residues. V lost 6 bases and J lost 3; bases outside the gene matches: 15. The CDR3 is CSVVIGTMKVTDTQYF. The CDR3 coding sequence is TGCAGCGTCGTAATCGGGACTATGAAGGTTACAGATACGCAGTATTTT.

The chain links TRBV5-1 to TRBJ1-5, with D hard to call. V was trimmed by 2 bases and J by 4 bases, leaving 13 bases between them. Germline V CDR1 and CDR2: SGHRS, YFSETQ. The CDR3 runs to 15 residues. The CDR3 bases are TGCGCCAGCAGCTTACTGGGTTCTGGGAATCAGCCCCAGCATTTT. This sequence encodes CASSLLGSGNQPQHF.

This rearrangement joins TRBV10-1 to TRBJ1-1; D unresolved. This CDR3 comprises 9 residues. CDR1 is WNHNN, CDR2 SYGVQD, per germline (reference sequence). The germline V and J ends were trimmed by 6 bases and 8 bases, with 4 bases remaining between them. The DNA for the CDR3 is TGCGCCAGCAGAAACGAAGCTTTCTTT. Its translation: CASRNEAFF.